The rows below give T cell receptor beta chains drawn from one sample of a study of shared clonotypes between healthy human individuals. Produced via immunoSEQ multiplex PCR; TCRdb's table is partial and in-frame only. The sample consists of some 2.1 million clones, around 93% of them appearing once. Specimen: naive CD8+ T cells from PBMCs. All receptors derive from a man aged 18 to 30 in good health. Some clones in this sample may be carry-over from other donors' samples. CDR3s include the opening cysteine and the closing phenylalanine or tryptophan. Each record gives: clone size, V gene, J gene, D gene, CDR3 protein, CDR3 DNA. D genes are given only for firm matches. Rows may omit the clone size; those that give it use once, few, many or a size class.

-,TRBV14,TRBJ2-7,-,CASSQELGPAYEQYF,TGTGCCAGCAGCCAAGAGTTGGGACCCGCCTACGAGCAGTACTTC
-,TRBV7-6,TRBJ2-3,TRBD1,CASSPGWTGQDTQYF,TGTGCCAGCAGCCCGGGATGGACAGGTCAAGATACGCAGTATTTT
once,TRBV28,TRBJ2-1,-,CASSLGPGTLFDEQFF,TGTGCCAGCAGTTTAGGGCCGGGGACACTATTCGATGAGCAGTTCTTC
-,TRBV5-5,TRBJ2-7,TRBD2,CASSGRAKVGEQYF,TGTGCCAGCAGCGGGAGGGCTAAGGTGGGGGAGCAGTACTTC
-,TRBV30,TRBJ1-1,TRBD1,CACRWTDRGTEAFF,TGTGCCTGCCGATGGACAGACAGGGGCACTGAAGCTTTCTTT
-,TRBV5-1,TRBJ2-1,-,CASSRNIESSYNEQFF,TGCGCCAGCAGCCGTAATATCGAATCCTCCTACAATGAGCAGTTCTTC
-,TRBV25-1,TRBJ2-1,-,CASSEIVDEQFF,TGTGCCAGCAGTGAAATTGTGGATGAGCAGTTCTTC
-,TRBV9,TRBJ2-2,TRBD2,CASSGRTSGNTGELFF,TGTGCCAGCAGCGGGAGGACTAGCGGGAACACCGGGGAGCTGTTTTTT
-,TRBV19,TRBJ2-2,-,CASSINPAGLELFF,TGTGCCAGTAGTATTAACCCCGCAGGATTGGAGCTGTTTTTT
-,TRBV5-1,TRBJ2-7,-,CASSLGRGPTSYEQYF,TGCGCCAGCAGCTTGGGAAGGGGACCGACGTCCTACGAGCAGTACTTC
few,TRBV4-1,TRBJ2-7,TRBD2,CASSQRTSGYEQYF,TGCGCCAGCAGCCAAAGGACTAGCGGCTACGAGCAGTACTTC
-,TRBV10-3,TRBJ1-2,TRBD1,CAISESQGASYGYTF,TGTGCCATCAGTGAGTCGCAGGGGGCCAGCTATGGCTACACCTTC
once,TRBV7-9,TRBJ2-5,-,CASSFRQALRETQYF,TGTGCCAGCAGCTTTCGGCAGGCTCTGAGGGAGACCCAGTACTTC
-,TRBV2,TRBJ2-1,TRBD2,CASSESSGTTRIEQFF,TGTGCCAGCAGTGAGAGTAGCGGGACGACAAGAATCGAGCAGTTCTTC
-,TRBV2,TRBJ2-1,TRBD2,CASSEADSGSRPYNEQFF,TGTGCCAGCAGTGAAGCGGATAGCGGGAGTCGACCCTACAATGAGCAGTTCTTC
-,TRBV7-2,TRBJ1-1,TRBD1,CASSKKWGQAEAFF,TGTGCCAGCAGCAAAAAGTGGGGACAGGCTGAAGCTTTCTTT
-,TRBV5-4,TRBJ2-7,TRBD1,CAYRDSQYEQYF,TGTGCATACCGGGACAGTCAATACGAGCAGTACTTC
-,TRBV7-9,TRBJ2-2,-,CASSPGLLNTGELFF,TGTGCCAGCAGCCCAGGACTGCTGAACACCGGGGAGCTGTTTTTT
-,TRBV4-2,TRBJ2-7,TRBD2,CASSQELAGEADEQYF,TGTGCCAGCAGCCAAGAACTAGCGGGAGAGGCCGACGAGCAGTACTTC
-,TRBV30,TRBJ2-2,-,CAWSGPSEGIAGELFF,TGTGCCTGGAGCGGACCTTCGGAGGGGATTGCCGGGGAGCTGTTTTTT
-,TRBV18,TRBJ1-4,-,CASQRASHLNEKLFF,TGTGCCAGCCAGCGGGCCTCACACCTTAATGAAAAACTGTTTTTT
-,TRBV5-4,TRBJ1-2,-,CASSLIPSSYGYTF,TGTGCCAGCAGCTTAATTCCCAGCAGCTATGGCTACACCTTC
-,TRBV10-3,TRBJ2-2,TRBD2,CAIRPGLAGATGELFF,TGTGCCATCAGGCCGGGACTAGCGGGAGCCACCGGGGAGCTGTTTTTT
-,TRBV11-2,TRBJ2-7,TRBD2,CASSFTSGRPYEQYF,TGTGCCAGCAGTTTTACTAGCGGGAGACCCTACGAGCAGTACTTC
-,TRBV5-1,TRBJ2-1,-,CASSYSAIYNEQFF,TGCGCCAGCAGCTACTCAGCTATCTACAATGAGCAGTTCTTC
-,TRBV4-1,TRBJ2-4,-,CASSQGSGSKNIQYF,TGCGCCAGCAGCCAAGGGTCTGGGTCCAAAAACATTCAGTACTTC
once,TRBV7-9,TRBJ1-1,TRBD1,CASSFQGAPEAFF,TGTGCCAGCAGCTTCCAGGGGGCTCCTGAAGCTTTCTTT
-,TRBV6-5,TRBJ1-5,-,CASRGPYSNQPQHF,TGTGCCTCTCGAGGCCCGTATAGCAATCAGCCCCAGCATTTT
-,TRBV27,TRBJ1-1,-,CASSFTMNTEAFF,TGTGCCAGCAGCTTCACTATGAACACTGAAGCTTTCTTT